This T cell receptor beta chain emerged from a study of regulatory T cells in long-lasting Graves disease. V lost 5 bases, J lost 6 bases, and 6 bases stayed unmatched. The V gene's germline CDR1 is SGHAT and CDR2 FQNNGV. The CDR3 sequence is 15 residues long. Both iRepertoire HTBI primers and Arm-PCR of CDR3 regions were used to build the TCR beta libraries. TCRdb re-called the multiplex PCR reads with MiXCR, one entry per CDR3 protein. This sample has 500,000 to 700,000 distinct CDR3 sequences, with 16% found just once. Time point described: newly diagnosed GD, antithyroid drugs for less than 3 months. Extracted RNA from PBMCs served as the source of the TCR library. The table lists this clonotype with many counts. The sample was also linked to a second study, of T cells in Graves' hyperthyroidism and ophthalmopathy.

This clonotype was sampled from a woman in her 30s with Graves disease. V usage is TRBV11-2 and J usage is TRBJ2-7; 14 bases line up with TRBD2. The input for sequencing was peripheral blood mononuclear cells (PBMCs), taken at new diagnosis, from a patient treated with antithyroid drugs. CDR3 residues: CASSAGLAGAREQYF. The CDR3 DNA reads as TGTGCCAGCAGCGCGGGACTAGCGGGAGCACGCGAGCAGTACTTC.